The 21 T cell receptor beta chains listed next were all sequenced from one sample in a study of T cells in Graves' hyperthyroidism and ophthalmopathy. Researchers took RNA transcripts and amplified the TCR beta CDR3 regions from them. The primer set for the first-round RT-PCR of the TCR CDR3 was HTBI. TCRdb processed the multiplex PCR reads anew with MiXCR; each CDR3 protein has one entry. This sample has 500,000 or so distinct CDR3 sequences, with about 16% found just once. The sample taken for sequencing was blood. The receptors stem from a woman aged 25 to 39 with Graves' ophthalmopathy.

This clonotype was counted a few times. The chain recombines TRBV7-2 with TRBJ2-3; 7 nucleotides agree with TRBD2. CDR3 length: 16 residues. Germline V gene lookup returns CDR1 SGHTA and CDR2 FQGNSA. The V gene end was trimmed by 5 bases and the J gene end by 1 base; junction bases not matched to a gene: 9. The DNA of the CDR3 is TGTGCCAGCAGCCAATTACAAGGACTAGGCACAGATACGCAGTATTTT. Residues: CASSQLQGLGTDTQYF.

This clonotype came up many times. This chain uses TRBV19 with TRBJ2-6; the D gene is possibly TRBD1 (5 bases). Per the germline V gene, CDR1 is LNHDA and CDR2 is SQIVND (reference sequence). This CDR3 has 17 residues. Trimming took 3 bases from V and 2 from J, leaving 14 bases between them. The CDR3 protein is CASSIPFVGPGANVLTF. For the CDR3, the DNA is TGTGCCAGTAGTATTCCCTTCGTGGGGCCTGGGGCCAACGTCCTGACTTTC.

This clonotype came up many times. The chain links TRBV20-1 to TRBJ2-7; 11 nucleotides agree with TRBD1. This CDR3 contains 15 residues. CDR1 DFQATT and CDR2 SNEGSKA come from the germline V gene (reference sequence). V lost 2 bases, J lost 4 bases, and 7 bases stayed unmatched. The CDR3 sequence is CSARQYRDRGYEQYF. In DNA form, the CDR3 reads TGCAGTGCTAGACAATACCGGGACAGGGGGTACGAGCAGTACTTC.

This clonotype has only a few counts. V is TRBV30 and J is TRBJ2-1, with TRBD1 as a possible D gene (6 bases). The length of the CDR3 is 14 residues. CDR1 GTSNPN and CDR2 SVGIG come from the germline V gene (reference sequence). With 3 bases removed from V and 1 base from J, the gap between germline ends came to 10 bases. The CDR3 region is CAWSPDSSYNEQFF. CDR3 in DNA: TGTGCCTGGAGCCCGGACAGTTCCTACAATGAGCAGTTCTTC.

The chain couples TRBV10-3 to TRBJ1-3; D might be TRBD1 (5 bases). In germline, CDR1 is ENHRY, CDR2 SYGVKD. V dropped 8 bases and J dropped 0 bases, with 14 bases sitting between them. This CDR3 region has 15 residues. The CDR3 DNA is TGTGCCATCGGCTCTCAGGGTCTCTCTGGAAACACCATATATTTT. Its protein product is CAIGSQGLSGNTIYF.

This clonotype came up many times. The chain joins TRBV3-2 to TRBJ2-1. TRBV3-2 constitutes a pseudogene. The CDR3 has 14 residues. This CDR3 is CASSQVSSYNEQFF. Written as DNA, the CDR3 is TGTGCCAGCAGCCAAGTCTCTAGCTACAATGAGCAGTTCTTC.

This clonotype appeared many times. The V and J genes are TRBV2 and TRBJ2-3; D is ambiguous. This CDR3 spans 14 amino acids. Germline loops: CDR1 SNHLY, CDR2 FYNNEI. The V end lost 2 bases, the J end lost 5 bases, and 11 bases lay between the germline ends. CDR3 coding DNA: TGTGCCAGCAGTGAACTCGTTGGGATAGATACGCAGTATTTT. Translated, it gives CASSELVGIDTQYF.

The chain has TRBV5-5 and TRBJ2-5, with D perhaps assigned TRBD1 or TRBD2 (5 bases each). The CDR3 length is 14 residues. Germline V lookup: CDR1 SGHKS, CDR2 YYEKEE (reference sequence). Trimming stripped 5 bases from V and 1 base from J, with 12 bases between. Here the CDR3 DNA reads TGTGCCAGCAGATCCTCCGGGACCCAAGAGACCCAGTACTTC. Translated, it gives CASRSSGTQETQYF.

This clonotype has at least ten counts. The CDR3 DNA reads TGTGCCAGCAGTTTTATGACTAGCGGGAGGGCTCCGTACTTC. It codes for CASSFMTSGRAPYF. This rearrangement joins TRBV28 to TRBJ2-5; 14 bases align to TRBD2. Germline V gene lookup returns CDR1 MDHEN and CDR2 SYDVKM. This CDR3 contains 14 residues. V lost 3 bases to trimming and J lost 13 bases; unmatched junction nucleotides: 7.

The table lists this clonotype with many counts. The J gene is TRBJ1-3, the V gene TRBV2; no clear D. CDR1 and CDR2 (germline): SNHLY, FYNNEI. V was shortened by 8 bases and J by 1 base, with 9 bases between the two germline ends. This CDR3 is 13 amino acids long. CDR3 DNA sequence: TGTGCCAGCGACACAAGGTCTGGAAACACCATATATTTT. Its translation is CASDTRSGNTIYF.

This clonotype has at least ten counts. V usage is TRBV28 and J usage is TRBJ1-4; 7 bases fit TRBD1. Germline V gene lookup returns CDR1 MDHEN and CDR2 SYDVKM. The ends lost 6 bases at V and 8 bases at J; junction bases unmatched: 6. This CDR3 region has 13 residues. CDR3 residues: CASSLTGTEKLFF. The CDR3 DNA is TGTGCCAGCAGCCTGACAGGGACCGAAAAACTGTTTTTT. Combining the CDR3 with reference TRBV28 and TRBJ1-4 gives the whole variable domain DVKVTQSSRYLVKRTGEKVFLECVQDMDHENMFWYRQDPGLGLRLIYFSYDVKMKEKGDIPEGYSVSREKKERFSLILESASTNQTSMYLCASSLTGTEKLFFGSGTQLSVL.

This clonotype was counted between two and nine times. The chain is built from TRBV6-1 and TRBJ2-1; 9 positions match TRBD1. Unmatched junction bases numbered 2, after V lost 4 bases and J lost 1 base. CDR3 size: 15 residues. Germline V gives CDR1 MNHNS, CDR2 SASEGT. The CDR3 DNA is TGTGCCAGCAGTGTGACAGGGGGATCCTACAATGAGCAGTTCTTC. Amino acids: CASSVTGGSYNEQFF.

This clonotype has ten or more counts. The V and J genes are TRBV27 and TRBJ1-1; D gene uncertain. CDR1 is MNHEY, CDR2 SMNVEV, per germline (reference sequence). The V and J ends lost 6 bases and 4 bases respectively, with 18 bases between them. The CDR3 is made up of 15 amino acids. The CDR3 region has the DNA TGTGCCAGCAGGGGTCCTCGGGGAGCGGGCACTGAAGCTTTCTTT. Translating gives CASRGPRGAGTEAFF.

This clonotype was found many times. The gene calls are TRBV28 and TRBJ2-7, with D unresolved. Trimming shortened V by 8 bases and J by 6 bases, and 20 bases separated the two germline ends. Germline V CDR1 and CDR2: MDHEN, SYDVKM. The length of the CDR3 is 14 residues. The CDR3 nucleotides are TGTGCCAGCGGAACTAACCCTTACCCTAGCGAGCAGTACTTC. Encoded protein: CASGTNPYPSEQYF. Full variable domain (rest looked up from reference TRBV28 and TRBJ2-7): DVKVTQSSRYLVKRTGEKVFLECVQDMDHENMFWYRQDPGLGLRLIYFSYDVKMKEKGDIPEGYSVSREKKERFSLILESASTNQTSMYLCASGTNPYPSEQYFGPGTRLTVT.

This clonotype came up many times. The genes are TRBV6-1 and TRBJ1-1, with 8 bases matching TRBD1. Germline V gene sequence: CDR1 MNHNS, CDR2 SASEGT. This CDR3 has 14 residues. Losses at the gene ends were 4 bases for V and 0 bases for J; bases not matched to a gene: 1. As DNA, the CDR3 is TGTGCCAGCAGTGGGGACAGGCTGAACACTGAAGCTTTCTTT. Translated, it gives CASSGDRLNTEAFF.

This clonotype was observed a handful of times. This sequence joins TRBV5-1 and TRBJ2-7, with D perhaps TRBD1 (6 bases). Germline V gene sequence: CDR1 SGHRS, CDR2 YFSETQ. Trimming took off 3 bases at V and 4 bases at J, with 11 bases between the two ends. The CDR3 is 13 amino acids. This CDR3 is CASSSRTEYEQYF. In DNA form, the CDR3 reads TGCGCCAGCAGCTCAAGGACAGAATACGAGCAGTACTTC.

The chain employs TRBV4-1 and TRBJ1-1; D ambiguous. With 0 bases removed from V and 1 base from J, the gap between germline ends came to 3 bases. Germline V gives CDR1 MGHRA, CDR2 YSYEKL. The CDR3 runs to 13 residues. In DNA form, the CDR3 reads TGCGCCAGCAGCCAAGAGGCGAACACTGAAGCTTTCTTT. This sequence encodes CASSQEANTEAFF.

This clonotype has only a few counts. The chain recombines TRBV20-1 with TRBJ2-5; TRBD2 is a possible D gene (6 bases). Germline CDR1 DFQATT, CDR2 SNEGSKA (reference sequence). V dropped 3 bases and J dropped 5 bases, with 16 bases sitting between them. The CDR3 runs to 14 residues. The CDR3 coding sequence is TGCAGTGCTAGTGACGGAGGAGGGAAGGAGACCCAGTACTTC. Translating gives CSASDGGGKETQYF.

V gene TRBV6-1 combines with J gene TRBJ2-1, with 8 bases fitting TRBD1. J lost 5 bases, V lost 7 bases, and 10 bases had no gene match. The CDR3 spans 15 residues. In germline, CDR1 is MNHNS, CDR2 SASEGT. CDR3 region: CASTPQGTGNNEQFF. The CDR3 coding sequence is TGTGCCAGCACCCCTCAGGGGACAGGTAACAATGAGCAGTTCTTC.

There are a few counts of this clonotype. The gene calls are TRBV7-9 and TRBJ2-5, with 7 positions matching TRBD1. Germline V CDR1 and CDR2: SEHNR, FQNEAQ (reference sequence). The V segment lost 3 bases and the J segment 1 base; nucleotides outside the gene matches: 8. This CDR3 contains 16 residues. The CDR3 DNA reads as TGTGCCAGCAGCTTCCAACCGACAGGGCCCCAAGAGACCCAGTACTTC. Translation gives CASSFQPTGPQETQYF.

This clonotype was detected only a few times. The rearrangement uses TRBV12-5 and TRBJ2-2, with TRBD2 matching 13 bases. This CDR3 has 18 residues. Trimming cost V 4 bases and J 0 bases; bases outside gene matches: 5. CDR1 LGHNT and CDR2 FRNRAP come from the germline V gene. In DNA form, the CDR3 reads TGTGCTAGTGGTTCCAGGACTAGCGGGAGACCGAACACCGGGGAGCTGTTTTTT. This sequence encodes CASGSRTSGRPNTGELFF.